This TCR beta chain originates from a study of T cell repertoires in cytomegalovirus infection (dated by TCRdb to about 2019). Some background on the complete study: Recently identified HLA-C-restricted CMV epitopes, whose presentation resists viral immunomodulation, were targeted by peptide stimulations together with well-studied HLA-B-restricted epitopes. Donor HLA type was relevant to the analysis, because carriage of CMV infection together with the matching HLA type was indicated by public TCR beta signatures.

Findings and caveats that apply to the study as a whole: Cumulative frequency of public TCR beta family members discriminated carriers of CMV infection plus the relevant HLA type in this cohort and an independent 352-donor cohort. The ex vivo response was dominated by HLA-C-restricted CMV-specific TCR beta clonotypes, and the single most frequent clonotype in two of eight donors was supplied by these HLA-C-restricted clonotypes.

This clonotype was picked up a small number of times. The antigen this receptor binds is unknown. Base qualities were left out, and no much larger clone turns up one base away. Interpreted using the paper, the treatment or condition label stands for: in vitro stimulation with specific CMV peptide epitopes to enrich CMV-specific T cells. The germline V gene specifies MDHEN as CDR1 and SYDVKM as CDR2. The CDR3 has 13 amino acids, counting the end cysteine and phenylalanine. The kept DNA is CDR3 alone, 39 bases in frame from the first base. The junction carries 8 bases between V and J, which are trimmed by 2 bases and 3 bases respectively. This sample was sequenced with an Illumina HiSeq 1500. The raw public data were reprocessed by TCRdb itself: fastp quality trimming at Q25, MiXCR clonotype calling, in-frame beta chains only. Each entry merges the rows of one CDR3 protein and shows their most common DNA and genes. The sample contains about 37,000 distinct CDR3 sequences, about 48% of them found a single time. Approximately 90% of the sample goes to the ten largest clones.

The sequencing used CD8+ T cells from cultured PBMCs, collected from culture after CMV antigen stimulation. The chain employs TRBV28 and TRBJ2-7; the D segment cannot be called with confidence. The TCR comes from a human donor in good health (CMV status not recorded). Some clones in this sample may be carry-over from other donors' samples. CDR3 loop: CASSLGRNYEQYF. The DNA sequence is as follows: TGTGCCAGCAGTTTAGGCAGAAACTACGAGCAGTACTTC.